This T cell receptor (beta chain) was recorded in a study of blood T cell repertoires in COVID-19. On the study more broadly: Whether acute or convalescent, the COVID-19 samples came from the United States, Italy and Spain. Nucleic acid was either cDNA or gDNA, and it came from T cells, B-cell-depleted T cells, or PBMCs.

CDR1 and CDR2 (germline): KGHSH, LQKENI. This CDR3 spans 17 amino acids. Trimming removed 2 bases from V and 3 bases from J; junction bases left unmatched: 7. The table came from immunoSEQ multiplex PCR; TCRdb's copy has only in-frame clones and leaves some out. Found here are 150,000 or so clones, approximately 80% of them singletons; the top ten hold about 1.6%. The sequence derives from a human donor in a cohort sampled during active COVID-19. Sequencing was carried out using peripheral blood. The V gene is TRBV18, the J gene TRBJ2-1; TRBD2 matches 10 bases. The CDR3 DNA reads as TGTGCCAGCTCACCAAGGACTAGCGGCAATCGCTACAATGAGCAGTTCTTC. Residues: CASSPRTSGNRYNEQFF.